This is a list of T cell receptor beta chains from one sample in a study of T-cell memory formation after mild COVID-19. TCRdb re-called the 5' RACE reads through MiXCR, storing one row per CDR3 protein. The top ten hold under 15% of the sample, which has 350,000 or so distinct CDR3 sequences, approximately 21% seen once. What was sequenced was PBMCs or a T cell subset sorted from them (not recorded which). Source of these receptors: an adult woman who had mild COVID-19 (a few samples of this study predate the infection). Cell type and time point are not known. Both conserved end residues are part of each CDR3. The D gene is left open where the match is weak. Clone size is given for some rows only: seen once, a few or many times, or a class if the clone is expanded.

D: .
size: .
J: TRBJ1-1
V: TRBV6-6
CDR3: CASIPGEGRGTEAFF
DNA: TGTGCCAGCATCCCAGGCGAGGGGCGAGGGACTGAAGCTTTCTTT

D: .
size: few
J: TRBJ1-1
V: TRBV5-1
CDR3: CASSEGTLTEAFF
DNA: TGCGCCAGCAGCGAGGGGACCCTTACTGAAGCTTTCTTT

D: .
size: few
J: TRBJ1-1
V: TRBV7-8
CDR3: CASSPVRPTEAFF
DNA: TGTGCCAGCAGCCCCGTGAGGCCCACTGAAGCTTTCTTT

D: .
size: few
J: TRBJ1-1
V: TRBV21-1
CDR3: CASSKVGWGTEAFF
DNA: .

D: .
size: .
J: TRBJ2-3
V: TRBV21-1
CDR3: CASSKSDKGLSTDTQYF
DNA: TGTGCCAGCAGCAAATCTGATAAGGGACTAAGCACAGATACGCAGTATTTT

D: .
size: few
J: TRBJ1-2
V: TRBV2
CDR3: CAGNSLYYGYTF
DNA: TGTGCAGGAAACAGTCTCTACTATGGCTACACCTTC

D: TRBD1
size: .
J: TRBJ2-3
V: TRBV12-3/TRBV12-4
CDR3: CASSSTQGVGTDTQYF
DNA: TGTGCCAGCAGCAGCACCCAGGGGGTAGGCACAGATACGCAGTATTTT

D: TRBD2
size: few
J: TRBJ2-1
V: TRBV29-1
CDR3: CSVGGRAVLNNEQFF
DNA: TGCAGCGTTGGTGGGAGGGCCGTCTTGAACAATGAGCAGTTCTTC

D: TRBD2
size: .
J: TRBJ2-1
V: TRBV20-1
CDR3: CSADARAGGLYNEQFF
DNA: TGCAGTGCCGACGCTCGCGCGGGGGGGCTCTACAATGAGCAGTTCTTC

D: TRBD1
size: many
J: TRBJ1-6
V: TRBV5-6
CDR3: CASSQQGRTNSPLHF
DNA: TGTGCCAGCAGCCAACAGGGGCGGACGAATTCACCCCTCCACTTT

D: TRBD1
size: .
J: TRBJ2-7
V: TRBV10-3
CDR3: CAISGDRSYEQYF
DNA: TGTGCCATCAGTGGGGACAGGAGTTACGAGCAGTACTTC

D: TRBD2
size: .
J: TRBJ2-7
V: TRBV9
CDR3: CASSVSGRAYEQYF
DNA: TGTGCCAGCAGCGTCAGCGGGAGGGCTTACGAGCAGTACTTC

D: .
size: .
J: TRBJ2-1
V: TRBV5-1
CDR3: CASSLGAVVDNEQFF
DNA: TGCGCCAGCAGCTTGGGGGCCGTCGTCGACAATGAGCAGTTCTTC

D: TRBD1
size: few
J: TRBJ1-6
V: TRBV19
CDR3: CASSTGQVRSRISPLHF
DNA: TGTGCCAGTAGTACGGGACAGGTACGGAGTAGGATTTCACCCCTCCACTTT

D: .
size: .
J: TRBJ1-5
V: TRBV12-2
CDR3: CASRLATAWMGNQPQHF
DNA: TGTGCAAGTCGCTTAGCGACCGCATGGATGGGCAATCAGCCCCAGCATTTT

D: .
size: many
J: TRBJ1-1
V: TRBV3-1
CDR3: CASSPRRTAAQEAFF
DNA: TGTGCCAGCAGCCCGCGGAGGACAGCCGCGCAAGAAGCTTTCTTT

D: .
size: once
J: TRBJ1-1
V: TRBV7-3
CDR3: CASSLHGMDTEAFF
DNA: TGTGCCAGCAGCTTACATGGGATGGACACTGAAGCTTTCTTT

D: .
size: .
J: TRBJ1-3
V: TRBV5-1
CDR3: CASSSGLTGNTIYF
DNA: TGCGCCAGCAGCTCAGGGCTTACTGGAAACACCATATATTTT

D: .
size: .
J: TRBJ2-6
V: TRBV4-1
CDR3: CASSQSGKEAAGANVLTF
DNA: TGCGCCAGCAGCCAATCCGGGAAGGAGGCGGCTGGGGCCAACGTCCTGACTTTC

D: TRBD2
size: .
J: TRBJ2-7
V: TRBV2
CDR3: CASSGLAGRRF
DNA: TGTGCCAGCAGTGGACTAGCGGGACGCAGATTC

D: .
size: few
J: TRBJ1-5
V: TRBV7-2
CDR3: CASSLGGLRSNQPQHF
DNA: TGTGCCAGCAGCTTAGGCGGGTTACGCAGCAATCAGCCCCAGCATTTT

D: TRBD1
size: .
J: TRBJ1-5
V: TRBV4-1
CDR3: CASSQGLTGFNQPQHF
DNA: TGCGCCAGCAGCCAAGGACTGACAGGGTTCAATCAGCCCCAGCATTTT

D: .
size: .
J: TRBJ2-3
V: TRBV27
CDR3: CASSLETPTDTQYF
DNA: TGTGCCAGCAGTTTAGAGACGCCCACAGATACGCAGTATTTT

D: .
size: .
J: TRBJ2-2
V: TRBV15
CDR3: CATSRRGFRLAGDTGELFF
DNA: TGTGCCACCAGCAGAAGGGGGTTCCGGCTCGCCGGGGACACCGGGGAGCTGTTTTTT

D: TRBD1
size: .
J: TRBJ2-7
V: TRBV9
CDR3: CASSPHDRVNEQYF
DNA: TGTGCCAGCAGCCCCCATGACAGGGTGAACGAGCAGTACTTC

D: .
size: .
J: TRBJ2-2
V: TRBV20-1
CDR3: CSARPLTGELFF
DNA: TGCAGTGCTAGACCACTCACCGGGGAGCTGTTTTTT

D: .
size: .
J: TRBJ2-7
V: TRBV7-8
CDR3: CASSLVTGQGYSRAGGEQYF
DNA: TGTGCCAGCAGCTTAGTGACAGGACAGGGGTACTCACGAGCGGGAGGCGAGCAGTACTTC

D: .
size: .
J: TRBJ2-4
V: TRBV7-9
CDR3: CASSLGSPLQFQNIQYF
DNA: TGTGCCAGCAGCCTCGGAAGCCCGTTACAGTTCCAAAACATTCAGTACTTC

D: .
size: .
J: TRBJ2-5
V: TRBV6-1
CDR3: CASSEVAGIRETQYF
DNA: TGTGCCAGCAGTGAGGTAGCCGGGATTCGAGAGACCCAGTACTTC

D: TRBD1
size: .
J: TRBJ2-6
V: TRBV7-3
CDR3: CASSLLSQGVFSGANVLTF
DNA: TGTGCCAGCAGCTTACTGTCACAGGGGGTATTCTCTGGGGCCAACGTCCTGACTTTC

D: TRBD1
size: .
J: TRBJ1-2
V: TRBV10-3
CDR3: CAISEDGDRGYTANYGYTF
DNA: TGTGCCATCAGTGAAGACGGAGACAGGGGTTACACAGCTAACTATGGCTACACCTTC

D: TRBD2
size: .
J: TRBJ2-1
V: TRBV2
CDR3: CASSVVRLAGGSEQFF
DNA: TGTGCCAGCAGTGTGGTTCGACTAGCGGGAGGGAGTGAGCAGTTCTTC

D: .
size: .
J: TRBJ2-5
V: TRBV18
CDR3: CASSPDLGETQYF
DNA: TGTGCCAGCTCACCCGACCTGGGAGAGACCCAGTACTTC

D: .
size: .
J: TRBJ1-1
V: TRBV29-1
CDR3: CSVELGRSEAFF
DNA: TGCAGCGTTGAGCTAGGGAGGTCGGAGGCTTTCTTT

D: .
size: many
J: TRBJ1-1
V: TRBV12-3/TRBV12-4
CDR3: CASSLSLSRGAGTEAFF
DNA: TGTGCCAGCAGTCTCTCACTTAGTCGGGGGGCGGGCACTGAAGCTTTCTTT

D: .
size: once
J: TRBJ1-3
V: TRBV5-1
CDR3: CASSRPGEGNTIYF
DNA: TGCGCCAGCAGCCGCCCGGGAGAAGGAAACACCATATATTTT

D: TRBD1
size: .
J: TRBJ2-7
V: TRBV5-1
CDR3: CASSTGQGLHEQYF
DNA: TGCGCCAGCAGCACTGGACAGGGCCTCCACGAGCAGTACTTC

D: TRBD1
size: .
J: TRBJ2-7
V: TRBV20-1
CDR3: CSASPPGQVSYEQYF
DNA: TGCAGTGCTAGTCCCCCGGGACAGGTCTCCTACGAGCAGTACTTC

D: TRBD2
size: few
J: TRBJ2-7
V: TRBV7-2
CDR3: CASSPHGRQYRAGVSYEQYF
DNA: TGTGCCAGCAGTCCCCACGGGAGGCAGTATAGAGCGGGAGTTTCCTACGAGCAGTACTTC

D: TRBD1
size: .
J: TRBJ1-1
V: TRBV29-1
CDR3: CSVHPGTDEAFF
DNA: TGCAGCGTACATCCCGGGACAGATGAAGCTTTCTTT

D: .
size: .
J: TRBJ2-5
V: TRBV12-3/TRBV12-4
CDR3: CASRDLLAETQYF
DNA: TGTGCCAGTAGGGACCTCCTTGCGGAGACCCAGTACTTC

D: TRBD1
size: .
J: TRBJ2-2
V: TRBV5-5
CDR3: CASRQTGANTGELFF
DNA: TGTGCCAGCAGACAGACAGGGGCGAACACCGGGGAGCTGTTTTTT

D: TRBD1
size: few
J: TRBJ2-1
V: TRBV12-3/TRBV12-4
CDR3: CASSPEGALPRPEQFF
DNA: TGTGCCAGCTCCCCCGAGGGGGCACTCCCACGTCCTGAGCAGTTCTTC

D: .
size: few
J: TRBJ1-1
V: TRBV20-1
CDR3: CSARGPGYNTEAFF
DNA: TGCAGTGCTAGAGGCCCGGGATACAACACTGAAGCTTTCTTT

D: TRBD1
size: .
J: TRBJ1-1
V: TRBV5-1
CDR3: CASSLDRGRAEAFF
DNA: TGCGCCAGCAGCTTGGACAGGGGAAGGGCTGAAGCTTTCTTT

D: .
size: few
J: TRBJ1-5
V: TRBV21-1
CDR3: CASPTGGHNQPQHF
DNA: TGTGCCAGCCCAACAGGGGGCCACAATCAGCCCCAGCATTTT

D: .
size: .
J: TRBJ1-2
V: TRBV20-1
CDR3: CSARGKGRNYGYTF
DNA: TGCAGTGCTAGAGGCAAGGGGCGAAACTATGGCTACACCTTC

D: TRBD1
size: many
J: TRBJ2-7
V: TRBV3-1
CDR3: CASSQPGQGAYEQYF
DNA: TGTGCCAGCAGCCAGCCGGGACAGGGGGCGTACGAGCAGTACTTC

D: .
size: .
J: TRBJ1-5
V: TRBV12-3/TRBV12-4
CDR3: CASRQINQPQHF
DNA: TGTGCCAGCAGACAGATCAATCAGCCCCAGCATTTT

D: .
size: few
J: TRBJ2-5
V: TRBV7-2
CDR3: CASSHAPLYQETQYF
DNA: TGTGCCAGCAGCCACGCCCCTCTGTACCAAGAGACCCAGTACTTC

D: .
size: .
J: TRBJ1-1
V: TRBV3-1
CDR3: CASSQIGINTEAFF
DNA: TGTGCCAGCAGCCAGATCGGGATTAACACTGAAGCTTTCTTT

D: .
size: .
J: TRBJ2-1
V: TRBV4-2
CDR3: CASSQGLGEPSSYNEQFF
DNA: TGTGCCAGCAGCCAAGGTCTAGGGGAACCCAGCTCCTACAATGAGCAGTTCTTC

D: TRBD1
size: many
J: TRBJ2-5
V: TRBV7-3
CDR3: CASSIQGGRGETQYF
DNA: TGTGCCAGCAGCATACAGGGGGGTCGCGGAGAGACCCAGTACTTC

D: .
size: few
J: TRBJ1-5
V: TRBV2
CDR3: CASSEREGAGQPQHF
DNA: TGTGCCAGCAGTGAAAGGGAGGGAGCAGGCCAGCCCCAGCATTTT

D: .
size: few
J: TRBJ2-5
V: TRBV7-6
CDR3: CASSLPGPGGTQYF
DNA: TGTGCCAGCAGCTTACCGGGACCCGGGGGGACCCAGTACTTC